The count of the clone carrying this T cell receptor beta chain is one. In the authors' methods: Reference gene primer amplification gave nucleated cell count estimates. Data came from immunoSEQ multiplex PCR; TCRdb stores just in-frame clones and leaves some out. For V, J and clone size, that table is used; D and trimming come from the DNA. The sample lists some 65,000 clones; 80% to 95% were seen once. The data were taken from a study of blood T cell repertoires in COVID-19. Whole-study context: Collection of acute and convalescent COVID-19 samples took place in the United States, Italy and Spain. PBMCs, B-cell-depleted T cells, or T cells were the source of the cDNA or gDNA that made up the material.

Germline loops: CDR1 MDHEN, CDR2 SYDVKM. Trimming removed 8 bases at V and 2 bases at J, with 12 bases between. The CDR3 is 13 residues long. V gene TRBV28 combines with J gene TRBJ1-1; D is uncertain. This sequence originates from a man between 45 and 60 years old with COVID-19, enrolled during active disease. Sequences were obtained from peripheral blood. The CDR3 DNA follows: TGTGCCAGCGGAGACGGTATAAACACTGAAGCTTTCTTT. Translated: CASGDGINTEAFF.